This T cell receptor beta chain was documented in a study of blood T cell repertoires in COVID-19. In the study overall: COVID-19 samples from acute and convalescent phases originated in the United States, Italy and Spain. Sources were T cells, B-cell-depleted T cells, or PBMCs; the material itself was cDNA or gDNA.

Original data processing: Estimation of nucleated cell counts relied on the amplification of reference gene primers. Clones were sequenced by immunoSEQ multiplex PCR, and TCRdb holds only the in-frame ones, with some missing. V, J and clone size derive from that table, while D and trimming were established from the DNA sequence. The sample consists of 250,000 or so clones, less than 90% of them appearing once. The CDR3 spans 16 residues. V lost 7 bases and J lost 5; bases outside the gene matches: 13. Sequenced sample: peripheral blood. The V and J genes are TRBV23-1 and TRBJ1-1, with TRBD1 matching over 10 bases. TRBV23-1 is noted as an ORF with a role that remains uncertain. This clonotype was obtained from a middle-aged woman who had recovered from COVID-19. CDR3 DNA sequence: TGCGCCAGCAAGGGGACAGGGGATGCATCCTGGACTGAAGCTTTCTTT. Translated, it gives CASKGTGDASWTEAFF.